A few counts support the clone carrying this T cell receptor gamma chain. No antigen is known for it. This likely traces to a read error, being one base from a far larger clone. It is unclear where the CDR3 begins or ends on the DNA, so no DNA is shown, and the CDR3 is as TCRdb lists it. This sample is drawn from a study of γδ T cells in repeated Plasmodium falciparum infection. The overall study: Donors were malaria-exposed Malian children or age- and gender-matched Australian children. Four controlled malaria infections with P. falciparum NF54 spanned roughly 97 weeks. Some Malian samples span acute malaria episodes; others come from no-transmission periods.

Flow sorting of PBMC yielded separate Vgamma9/Vdelta2+ and Vdelta2-negative gammadelta T cell populations for bulk repertoire analysis. The CDR3 spans 31 amino acids, including both terminal residues. Germline CDR1 GITISATS, CDR2 ISYDGTV (reference sequence). TCRdb called clones anew from the multiplex PCR reads with CATT. Among tens of thousands of gamma-chain clones listed, around 3% were seen once. Broader study findings: Repeated controlled infections reportedly drove waves of new clonotype selection in Vdelta2-negative, mostly Vdelta1+, gammadelta repertoires.

The J gene went uncalled, whereas the V gene is TRGV9. Sequences were obtained from gamma-delta T cells from blood. The origin of this receptor is a pool of human donors (malaria-infected and uninfected, not separated). The CDR3 protein is CALWEAIIIRNSLAVEQHLLSQVSIGRIQHF.